Listed here are 25 T cell receptor beta chains from one sample, sequenced in a study of blood T cell repertoires in COVID-19. The table came from immunoSEQ multiplex PCR; TCRdb's copy has only in-frame clones and leaves some out. The sample lists 160,000 or so clones, around four fifths occurring once. Sequencing input: peripheral blood. The receptors were sampled from a woman of 80 years or more with acute or convalescent COVID-19.

The V call is TRBV27, the J call TRBJ1-2; 10 bases align to TRBD1. Germline trimming cut 5 bases from V and 1 base from J; bases unmatched to any gene: 7. The CDR3 is 16 residues long. Germline CDR1 is MNHEY and CDR2 is SMNVEV (reference sequence). The CDR3: CASSLTWTGGNYGYTF. CDR3 nucleotide sequence: TGTGCCAGCAGTCTTACCTGGACAGGGGGTAACTATGGCTACACCTTC.

This clone was observed a single time. V gene TRBV6-6 combines with J gene TRBJ1-1, with 9 bases identical to TRBD1. The CDR3 is 13 residues long. V shed 2 bases and J 8 bases; nucleotides not matched to a gene: 3. Germline V gene data show CDR1 as MNHNY and CDR2 as SVGAGI (reference sequence). The CDR3 nucleotides read TGTGCCAGCAGTTACAGCGGGACAGGGGAAGCTTTCTTT. The encoded protein is CASSYSGTGEAFF.

This clone was recorded once. The rearrangement uses TRBV5-6 and TRBJ2-1; D might be TRBD1 (6 bases). Germline CDR1 and CDR2: SGHDT and YYEEEE. The V gene lost 4 bases and the J gene lost 8 bases, with 16 bases spanning the gap. The CDR3 is made up of 14 amino acids. The CDR3 DNA reads TGTGCCAGCAGCCTGCACCTAGGGGGATATGAGCAGTTCTTC. It translates to CASSLHLGGYEQFF.

J is TRBJ1-2 and V is TRBV28, with TRBD1 identical over 7 bases. This CDR3 has 14 amino acids. V was clipped by 4 bases and J by 4 bases; unmatched bases: 6. Germline V CDR1 and CDR2: MDHEN, SYDVKM. CDR3 residues: CASSSGTVLYGYTF. The CDR3 DNA reads TGTGCCAGCAGTTCCGGGACAGTGCTCTATGGCTACACCTTC.

This chain links TRBV9 with TRBJ1-2, with D possibly being TRBD1 (6 bases). The CDR3 is made up of 15 amino acids. Germline loops: CDR1 SGDLS, CDR2 YYNGEE. V was shortened by 0 bases and J by 5 bases, with 14 bases between the two germline ends. CDR3 DNA sequence: TGTGCCAGCAGCGTAGAGGGGGGGAGGTTTTATGGCTACACCTTC. It yields the protein CASSVEGGRFYGYTF.

This clone has only one observation. The chain uses TRBV28 and TRBJ2-1, with D hard to call. This CDR3 has 12 amino acids. The ends were cut back, 3 bases at V and 9 bases at J, with 9 bases in the middle. Germline values: CDR1 MDHEN, CDR2 SYDVKM. The CDR3 loop is CASSLGPREQFF. CDR3 nucleotide sequence: TGTGCCAGCAGTTTGGGCCCCCGTGAGCAGTTCTTC.

This clone appeared a few times. V usage is TRBV2 and J usage is TRBJ1-6; 10 positions agree with TRBD1. The CDR3 has 15 amino acids. CDR1 SNHLY and CDR2 FYNNEI come from the germline V gene. V shed 6 bases, J shed 7 bases, and the junction held 6 bases outside the gene matches. DNA for the CDR3: TGTGCCAGCAGCCCGACAGGGGGCCTCAATTCACCCCTCCACTTT. Translation gives CASSPTGGLNSPLHF.

The V gene is TRBV5-1, the J gene TRBJ1-1; D remains ambiguous. Looked up from germline, CDR1 is SGHRS and CDR2 is YFSETQ. The CDR3 runs 13 residues. V was clipped by 7 bases and J by 3 bases, with 13 bases between them. In DNA form, the CDR3 reads TGCGCCAGCGGTCGGGTCGGGGACACTGAAGCTTTCTTT. This translates into CASGRVGDTEAFF. Together with reference TRBV5-1 and TRBJ1-1, the CDR3 gives the full variable domain: KAGVTQTPRYLIKTRGQQVTLSCSPISGHRSVSWYQQTPGQGLQFLFEYFSETQRNKGNFPGRFSGRQFSNSRSEMNVSTLELGDSALYLCASGRVGDTEAFFGQGTRLTVV.

The V gene is TRBV2, the J gene TRBJ1-2; D is perhaps TRBD1 (6 bases). The V and J ends lost 3 bases and 7 bases respectively, with 18 bases between them. CDR3 length: 15 amino acids. Germline assignment: CDR1 SNHLY and CDR2 FYNNEI. Here the CDR3 reads CASSDPKPRGGGYTF. In DNA, the CDR3 is TGTGCCAGCAGTGATCCGAAACCAAGAGGGGGTGGCTACACCTTC.

This chain joins TRBV5-4 and TRBJ1-2; TRBD1 matches at 8 bases. The CDR3 runs to 15 residues. The V gene end was trimmed by 3 bases and the J gene end by 7 bases; junction bases not matched to a gene: 11. Per germline, CDR1 SGHNT and CDR2 YYREEE (reference sequence). CDR3 protein: CASSSPGTGKGGYTF. The CDR3 DNA follows: TGTGCCAGCAGCTCTCCCGGGACAGGCAAGGGTGGCTACACCTTC.

About this clone: A much larger clone differs from this one at a single base, so this may be a read error. This rearrangement joins TRBV19 to TRBJ2-1; weak D call: TRBD1 (5 bases). This CDR3 comprises 13 residues. Per germline, CDR1 LNHDA and CDR2 SQIVND (reference sequence). V dropped 1 base and J dropped 5 bases, with 6 bases sitting between them. CDR3 in amino acids: CASSIVGDNEQFF. For the CDR3, the DNA is TGTGCCAGTAGTATAGTAGGGGACAATGAGCAGTTCTTC.

The CDR3 nucleotides are TGTGCCAGCAGTGACCCATTGCGGGGGAGATCTAATGAAAAACTGTTTTTT. Translated: CASSDPLRGRSNEKLFF. The V and J genes are TRBV25-1 and TRBJ1-4, with a tentative D call TRBD1 (5 bases). CDR1 is MGHDK, CDR2 SYGVNS, per germline. V was clipped by 3 bases and J by 3 bases, with 17 bases between them. The CDR3 loop spans 17 amino acids.

V and J are TRBV5-1 and TRBJ1-1; 8 nucleotides line up with TRBD1. The germline V gene encodes CDR1 SGHRS and CDR2 YFSETQ. This CDR3 has 14 residues. V was clipped by 5 bases and J by 2 bases; unmatched bases: 5. The CDR3: CASRGTGPNTEAFF. CDR3 in DNA: TGCGCCAGCAGGGGGACAGGTCCTAACACTGAAGCTTTCTTT.

The chain joins TRBV3-1 (or the pseudogene TRBV3-2) to TRBJ2-5, with 9 bases fitting TRBD2. This CDR3 comprises 14 residues. V dropped 4 bases and J dropped 5; count of bases not matched to a gene: 5. Per germline, CDR1 LGHDT and CDR2 YNNKEL (reference sequence). CDR3 in DNA: TGTGCCAGCAGCCCCGGGACTAGCCAGGAGACCCAGTACTTC. It codes for CASSPGTSQETQYF.

The gene calls are TRBV5-1 and TRBJ2-3; maybe TRBD2 (6 bases). CDR1 is SGHRS and CDR2 is YFSETQ in the germline V gene. V lost 4 bases to trimming and J lost 1 base, with 10 bases between them. The CDR3 spans 14 residues. The chain's CDR3 is CASSVQRGTDTQYF. The CDR3 nucleotides read TGCGCCAGCAGCGTCCAGCGGGGCACAGATACGCAGTATTTT.

J is TRBJ2-3 and V is TRBV29-1; perhaps TRBD1 as D (5 bases). In germline, CDR1 is SQVTM, CDR2 ANQGSEA. This CDR3 region has 15 residues. Trimming took off 0 bases at V and 2 bases at J, with 12 bases between the two ends. The CDR3 loop reads CSVEDQGSPTDTQYF. The CDR3 nucleotides are TGCAGCGTTGAAGATCAGGGATCCCCCACAGATACGCAGTATTTT.

This chain connects TRBV12-5 to TRBJ1-1; 9 bases fit TRBD1. This CDR3 contains 17 residues. Germline loops: CDR1 LGHNT, CDR2 FRNRAP. V was clipped by 3 bases and J by 4 bases; unmatched bases: 12. The CDR3 loop is CASGLFTGGVFGTEAFF. The DNA of the CDR3 is TGTGCTAGTGGTTTATTTACAGGGGGCGTTTTTGGCACTGAAGCTTTCTTT. Full variable domain (rest looked up from reference TRBV12-5 and TRBJ1-1): DARVTQTPRHKVTEMGQEVTMRCQPILGHNTVFWYRQTMMQGLELLAYFRNRAPLDDSGMPKDRFSAEMPDATLATLKIQPSEPRDSAVYFCASGLFTGGVFGTEAFFGQGTRLTVV.

V usage is TRBV7-6 and J usage is TRBJ1-1, with D perhaps TRBD1 (6 bases). Germline assignment: CDR1 SGHVS and CDR2 FNYEAQ. V gave up 7 bases and J gave up 7 bases, with 22 bases separating them. The CDR3 is 15 residues long. The DNA for the CDR3 is TGTGCCAGCACCATGATGGGAGGGGGAGTCGATGAAGCTTTCTTT. The encoded protein is CASTMMGGGVDEAFF.

The chain recombines TRBV7-3 with TRBJ2-3; 12 nucleotides align to TRBD2. V gave up 5 bases and J gave up 6 bases; unmatched junction bases: 6. In germline, CDR1 is SGHTA, CDR2 FQGTGA. The CDR3 covers 15 residues. The CDR3 is CASSVRLAGADTQYF. CDR3 DNA sequence: TGTGCCAGCAGCGTAAGACTAGCGGGGGCGGATACGCAGTATTTT.

This rearrangement joins TRBV4-3 to TRBJ2-3; D is possibly TRBD2 (5 bases). V lost 5 bases and J 1 base, leaving 10 bases between the germline ends. The germline CDR1 and CDR2 sequences are LGHNA and YSLEER. This CDR3 has 14 residues. CDR3 sequence reads: CASSNLAGTDTQYF. CDR3 DNA: TGCGCCAGCAGCAATCTAGCCGGCACAGATACGCAGTATTTT.

This chain connects TRBV10-3 to TRBJ1-2; TRBD1 is a possible D gene (5 bases). This CDR3 spans 15 amino acids. Looked up from germline, CDR1 is ENHRY and CDR2 is SYGVKD. With 2 bases removed from V and 4 bases from J, the gap between germline ends came to 14 bases. The CDR3 spells CAISEARDSTYGYTF. The CDR3 nucleotides are TGTGCCATCAGTGAGGCACGGGACTCTACCTATGGCTACACCTTC.

This chain links TRBV5-4 with TRBJ1-4, with 9 bases lining up with TRBD1. Germline CDR1 reads SGHNT; CDR2 reads YYREEE (reference sequence). V lost 3 bases and J lost 2; bases outside the gene matches: 8. This CDR3 contains 17 residues. CDR3 in DNA: TGTGCCAGCAGCTCATGGGACAGGGAGGGGACTAATGAAAAACTGTTTTTT. Translation gives CASSSWDREGTNEKLFF.

V gene TRBV19 combines with J gene TRBJ1-1; TRBD1 is a possible D gene (6 bases). This CDR3 spans 15 amino acids. Germline loops: CDR1 LNHDA, CDR2 SQIVND (reference sequence). Trimming took off 0 bases at V and 6 bases at J, with 14 bases between the two ends. CDR3 sequence (DNA): TGTGCCAGTAGTATAGAAGAAGGGGGACGCCCTGAAGCTTTCTTT. Translation: CASSIEEGGRPEAFF.

J is TRBJ2-5 and V is TRBV11-2; 9 nucleotides line up with TRBD1. Per germline, CDR1 SGHAT and CDR2 FQNNGV. The CDR3 contains 14 residues. The J segment lost 5 bases and the V segment lost 5 bases, leaving 6 bases of the junction unmatched. CDR3 nucleotide sequence: TGTGCCAGCAGCCCGGGACAGGGACGGGAGACCCAGTACTTC. It codes for CASSPGQGRETQYF.

This clone was observed a few times. The chain is built from TRBV10-3 and TRBJ1-2, with TRBD1 as a possible D gene (5 bases). Trimming stripped 0 bases from V and 0 bases from J, with 11 bases between. The CDR3 consists of 16 residues. Per the germline V gene, CDR1 is ENHRY and CDR2 is SYGVKD. The CDR3 DNA follows: TGTGCCATCAGTGAGTCTCGAACAGGATCTAACTATGGCTACACCTTC. Translation: CAISESRTGSNYGYTF.